These T cell receptor beta chains were read from a single sample in a study of sequential checkpoint blockade in melanoma. Profiled with immunoSEQ multiplex PCR; TCRdb holds only in-frame clones, not every one. Among 1,800 or so clones listed, 20% to 25% were seen once. Sequencing used tumor tissue (inferred from file names), obtained from a patient given nivolumab and ipilimumab in sequence. The receptors were sampled from a human donor with melanoma. The CDR3 runs from the conserved cysteine through the conserved F or W. A D gene is named only where the DNA matches it firmly. Some rows mark clone size as missing; the rest say once, few, many or name a class of expanded clone.

d_call j_call v_call clone_size cdr3_nt cdr3_aa
. TRBJ2-7 TRBV6-8 few TGTGCCAGCAAATACCAGTCGTATGTCTACGAGCAGTACTTC CASKYQSYVYEQYF
. TRBJ2-1 TRBV6-8 few TGTGCCAGCAGTGTGGCGCGGGGCAGCTCCTACAATGAGCAGTTCTTC CASSVARGSSYNEQFF
. TRBJ1-4 TRBV18 . TGTGCCAGCTCACCACCATTACAACAGCCAACTAATGAAAAACTGTTTTTT CASSPPLQQPTNEKLFF
. TRBJ1-2 TRBV19 few TGTGCCAGTAGTATCGGACGGATCTCCTATGGCTACACCTTC CASSIGRISYGYTF
TRBD1 TRBJ2-7 TRBV11-3 medium-sized TGTGCCAGCAGCTTACAACTATTCCGGGACAGGGGGAACGAGCAGTACTTC CASSLQLFRDRGNEQYF
TRBD2 TRBJ2-3 TRBV19 . TGTGCCAGTAGTGCAGGGACTAGCGGGGGGGCCTATACGCAGTATTTT CASSAGTSGGAYTQYF
TRBD1 TRBJ1-2 TRBV6-8 few TGTGCCAGCAGTTCGACAGGGGGTTTTGGCTACACCTTC CASSSTGGFGYTF
TRBD2 TRBJ2-5 TRBV29-1 once TGCAGCGTATCAGCGGGGGGGAAGGAGACCCAGTACTTC CSVSAGGKETQYF
. TRBJ1-2 TRBV25-1 . TGTGCCAGCAGTGAATGGCAGTCCCACTATGGCTACACCTTC CASSEWQSHYGYTF
TRBD2 TRBJ2-1 TRBV18 once TGTGCCAGCTCACCGAATCTAGCGGGGGAATCCTACAATGAGCAGTTCTTC CASSPNLAGESYNEQFF
. TRBJ2-3 TRBV9 . TGTGCCAGCAGCTTAGGCAGGGAGTATACGCAGTATTTT CASSLGREYTQYF
TRBD2 TRBJ2-3 TRBV11-3 medium-sized TGTGCCAGCAGCCAGGGTGTAGCGGGGGTTTTTGCAGATACGCAGTATTTT CASSQGVAGVFADTQYF
. TRBJ1-1 TRBV15 few TGTGCCACCAGCAGACTAACAAACCGTAAGAACACTGAAGCTTTCTTT CATSRLTNRKNTEAFF
. TRBJ2-1 TRBV11-3 medium-sized TGTGCCAGCAGCTCCCCCTTGCGGAACCTCTACAATGAGCAGTTCTTC CASSSPLRNLYNEQFF
. TRBJ2-4 TRBV11-3 medium-sized TGTGCCAGCAGCTCCCAGGAGCTAGCCAAAAACATTCAGTACTTC CASSSQELAKNIQYF
. TRBJ1-1 TRBV19 . TGTGCCAGTAGTATCCAGGGTGTAGAGAACACTGAAGCTTTCTTT CASSIQGVENTEAFF
. TRBJ2-7 TRBV6-8 few TGTGCCATCACTCGAACAGGCAGGACGGGCGAGCAGTACTTC CAITRTGRTGEQYF
TRBD2 TRBJ2-7 TRBV19 . TGTGCCAGTAGTATTGGAGCGGGGGTAACCTACGAGCAGTACTTC CASSIGAGVTYEQYF
. TRBJ2-3 TRBV9 few TGTGCCAGCAGCGTACAGGGGGAGGTCACAGATACGCAGTATTTT CASSVQGEVTDTQYF
TRBD1 TRBJ2-7 TRBV11-3 medium-sized TGTGCCAGCAGCCTTTCCGGGACAGGGTCCTACGAGCAGTACTTC CASSLSGTGSYEQYF
TRBD1 TRBJ1-1 TRBV6-8 . TGTGCCAGCAGGAACTCAGGGGGCTCGGGAGTATGGACTGAAGCTTTCTTT CASRNSGGSGVWTEAFF
. TRBJ1-1 TRBV11-3 medium-sized TGTGCCAGCAGCTTAGTCCCGGGGGCGGACACTGAAGCTTTCTTT CASSLVPGADTEAFF
. TRBJ2-3 TRBV9 few TGTGCCAGCAGCGTAGGGGGGGCGCGCACAGATACGCAGTATTTT CASSVGGARTDTQYF
. TRBJ1-1 TRBV10-3 . TGTGCCATCAGTGAGTCGACTGGGAAAGCTTTCTTT CAISESTGKAFF
. TRBJ1-4 TRBV5-1 . TGCGCCAGCAGCGCCACACCCTCAACTAATGAAAAACTGTTTTTT CASSATPSTNEKLFF
TRBD2 TRBJ2-1 TRBV6-8 . TGTGCCAGCAGGGCTAGCGGGGGGTCGGGGACTTACAATGAGCAGTTCTTC CASRASGGSGTYNEQFF
. TRBJ1-1 TRBV12-5 few TGTGCTAGTGGTTTGCGTCGGGACGTGAACACTGAAGCTTTCTTT CASGLRRDVNTEAFF
. TRBJ2-3 TRBV11-3 . TGTGCCAGCAGCTTAGGGACAGCTCCACGAGGGCGAGGGGCGCAGTATTTT CASSLGTAPRGRGAQYF
TRBD1 TRBJ1-2 TRBV19 . TGTGCCAGTAGTATTAATCGACAGGGGAATGGCTACACCTTC CASSINRQGNGYTF
. TRBJ2-7 TRBV6-8 . TGTGCCAGCAGACGGGACGGAACCCCGTGGGAGCAGTACTTC CASRRDGTPWEQYF
. TRBJ1-5 TRBV18 . TGTGCCAGCTCACCATTCAAGGCCAACAATCAGCCCCAGCATTTT CASSPFKANNQPQHF
. TRBJ2-2 TRBV11-3 medium-sized TGTGCCAGCAGCTTTATTCCGGGTTATACGAGAACCGGGGAGCTGTTTTTT CASSFIPGYTRTGELFF
TRBD2 TRBJ2-3 TRBV11-3 medium-sized TGTGCCAGCAGCAGCGAGCGGGGGGTCACAGATACGCAGTATTTT CASSSERGVTDTQYF
. TRBJ1-6 TRBV19 . TGTGCCAGTAGTATAGAGGGCGCGGATAATTCACCCCTCCACTTT CASSIEGADNSPLHF
TRBD1 TRBJ2-6 TRBV11-3 many TGTGCCAGCCAAGACAGGGGCTCTTCTGGGGCCAACGTCCTGACTTTC CASQDRGSSGANVLTF
TRBD1 TRBJ2-7 TRBV11-3 . TGTGCCAGCAGTCCAGGGGGTTTTTCAGGGGAGCAGTACTTC CASSPGGFSGEQYF
. TRBJ2-1 TRBV12-5 large TGTGCTAGTGGTTCCCTGACTAGGAATGAGCAGTTCTTC CASGSLTRNEQFF
. TRBJ1-1 TRBV11-3 medium-sized TGTGCCAGCAGCCCCGCCAGAGGGGCGAACACTGAAGCTTTCTTT CASSPARGANTEAFF
TRBD1 TRBJ1-4 TRBV18 . TGTGCCAGCTCACCACCTAACAGGGGGAATGAAAAACTGTTTTTT CASSPPNRGNEKLFF
TRBD2 TRBJ2-2 TRBV19 . TGTGCCAGTGGGCGGGGGACCAACACCGGGGAGCTGTTTTTT CASGRGTNTGELFF
TRBD2 TRBJ2-2 TRBV18 . TGTGCCAGCTCACGACGACTAGCGGGGGGGCCTTGGACCGGGGAGCTGTTTTTT CASSRRLAGGPWTGELFF
TRBD1 TRBJ1-6 TRBV11-3 medium-sized TGTGCCAGCAGCCGACCGACAGGGGGGTTTAATTCACCCCTCCACTTT CASSRPTGGFNSPLHF